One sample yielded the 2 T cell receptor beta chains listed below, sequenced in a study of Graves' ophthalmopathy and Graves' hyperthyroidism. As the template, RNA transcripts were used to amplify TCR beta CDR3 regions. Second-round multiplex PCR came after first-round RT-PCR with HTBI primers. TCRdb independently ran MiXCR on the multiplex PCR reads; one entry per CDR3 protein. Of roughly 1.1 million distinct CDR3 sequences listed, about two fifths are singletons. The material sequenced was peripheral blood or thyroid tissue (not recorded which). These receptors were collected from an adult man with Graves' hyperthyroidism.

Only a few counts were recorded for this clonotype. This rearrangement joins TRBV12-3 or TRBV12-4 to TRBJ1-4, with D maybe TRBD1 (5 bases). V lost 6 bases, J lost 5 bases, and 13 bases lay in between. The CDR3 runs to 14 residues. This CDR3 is CASSVGGGNEKLFF. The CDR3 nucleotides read TGTGCCAGCAGCGTTGGCGGGGGAAATGAAAAACTGTTTTTT.

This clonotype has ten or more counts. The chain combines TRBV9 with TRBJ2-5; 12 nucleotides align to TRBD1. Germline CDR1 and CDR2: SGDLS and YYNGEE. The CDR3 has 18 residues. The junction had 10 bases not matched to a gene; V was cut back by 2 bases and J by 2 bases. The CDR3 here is CASSVPGQGAVGQETQYF. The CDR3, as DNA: TGTGCCAGCAGCGTGCCGGGACAGGGGGCGGTGGGTCAAGAGACCCAGTACTTC.